The rows below give T cell receptor beta chains drawn from one sample of a study of blood T cells in healthy people across ages. TCRdb re-called the 5' RACE reads through MiXCR, storing one row per CDR3 protein. The sample contains 1.5 million to 2 million distinct CDR3 sequences, about two fifths of which appear only once. The sample taken for sequencing was blood. All receptors derive from a human donor in good health. Both conserved end residues are part of each CDR3. D genes are given only for firm matches. Clone size is shown for a subset of rows, as once, few, many or a class of expanded clone.

CDR3 DNA: TGCAGCTACCCTGATGAGGCAGGGGGCAATGAGCAGTTCTTC
CDR3 protein: CSYPDEAGGNEQFF
D gene: TRBD1
J gene: TRBJ2-1
clone size: few
V gene: TRBV20-1

CDR3 DNA: TGTGCCAGCAGTGAGTTAGTCCCCTGGGATACGCAGTATTTT
CDR3 protein: CASSELVPWDTQYF
D gene: -
J gene: TRBJ2-3
clone size: -
V gene: TRBV2

CDR3 DNA: TGTGCCATCGGAGCGGGAGCCCGCCCCACAGATACGCAGTATTTT
CDR3 protein: CAIGAGARPTDTQYF
D gene: TRBD2
J gene: TRBJ2-3
clone size: few
V gene: TRBV10-3

CDR3 DNA: TGCACCAGCAGCTTGGCGGTCTCCTACGAGCAGTACTTC
CDR3 protein: CTSSLAVSYEQYF
D gene: -
J gene: TRBJ2-7
clone size: -
V gene: TRBV5-1

CDR3 DNA: TGTGCCAGCAGTGAGGGGAGAGGACTTCGGCCCCAGCATTTT
CDR3 protein: CASSEGRGLRPQHF
D gene: -
J gene: TRBJ1-5
clone size: few
V gene: TRBV2

CDR3 DNA: TGTGCCAGCAGTTTAGAAGCGGGGGGGCCGGGGAATGAGCAGTTCTTC
CDR3 protein: CASSLEAGGPGNEQFF
D gene: TRBD2
J gene: TRBJ2-1
clone size: -
V gene: TRBV12-3/TRBV12-4

CDR3 DNA: TGCAGTGCTATAAGATGGGGCCATCAGCCCCAGCATTTT
CDR3 protein: CSAIRWGHQPQHF
D gene: -
J gene: TRBJ1-5
clone size: few
V gene: TRBV20-1

CDR3 DNA: TGTGCCAGCAGCCAAGGGGGCCAGGGGGCTAACTATGGCTACACCTTC
CDR3 protein: CASSQGGQGANYGYTF
D gene: TRBD1
J gene: TRBJ1-2
clone size: -
V gene: TRBV4-2

CDR3 DNA: TGTGCCAGTAGTATGTCCTACTCCTACGAGCAGTACTTC
CDR3 protein: CASSMSYSYEQYF
D gene: -
J gene: TRBJ2-7
clone size: -
V gene: TRBV19

CDR3 DNA: TGTGCCAGCAGAAACCAGGGTATAACCTACAATGAGCAGTTCTTC
CDR3 protein: CASRNQGITYNEQFF
D gene: -
J gene: TRBJ2-1
clone size: -
V gene: TRBV6-6

CDR3 DNA: TGTGCCAGCAGTTACCTGGGGGGGATCTACGAGCAGTACTTC
CDR3 protein: CASSYLGGIYEQYF
D gene: TRBD2
J gene: TRBJ2-7
clone size: -
V gene: TRBV6-2/TRBV6-3

CDR3 DNA: TGTGCCAGCACGGGACAAGATCCGACCCTGCCCTACAATGAGCAGTACTTC
CDR3 protein: CASTGQDPTLPYNEQYF
D gene: -
J gene: TRBJ2-4
clone size: -
V gene: TRBV6-2/TRBV6-3

CDR3 DNA: TGTGCCACCAGTGGCGTAGGACTAGCGCTCGCAGATACGCAGTATTTT
CDR3 protein: CATSGVGLALADTQYF
D gene: TRBD2
J gene: TRBJ2-3
clone size: -
V gene: TRBV24-1

CDR3 DNA: TGTGTCAGCAGCTTAATTAGGGGTGAGCAGTTCTTC
CDR3 protein: CVSSLIRGEQFF
D gene: -
J gene: TRBJ2-1
clone size: -
V gene: TRBV7-3

CDR3 DNA: TGTTCCAGCAGCTTAGAACGCTTCATCAACTATGGCTACACCTTC
CDR3 protein: CSSSLERFINYGYTF
D gene: -
J gene: TRBJ1-2
clone size: -
V gene: TRBV7-9

CDR3 DNA: TGTGCCAGCAGCACCACCGACACATACGAGCAGTACTTC
CDR3 protein: CASSTTDTYEQYF
D gene: -
J gene: TRBJ2-7
clone size: many
V gene: TRBV5-6

CDR3 DNA: TGTGCCAGCAGCTTCGGACCACAGAACACTGAAGCTTTCTTT
CDR3 protein: CASSFGPQNTEAFF
D gene: -
J gene: TRBJ1-1
clone size: few
V gene: TRBV7-9

CDR3 DNA: TGTGCCAGCAGTGAAGATCTCCTACGCTGGGCCTACGAGCAGTACTTC
CDR3 protein: CASSEDLLRWAYEQYF
D gene: -
J gene: TRBJ2-7
clone size: few
V gene: TRBV2

CDR3 DNA: TGCAGTGCTAGAGTAGATTTGACGGGGGTGTCCTACAATGAGCAGTTCTTC
CDR3 protein: CSARVDLTGVSYNEQFF
D gene: -
J gene: TRBJ2-1
clone size: few
V gene: TRBV20-1

CDR3 DNA: TGCGCCAGCAGCCAAGTTATTAGGGACAGGGAATACTATGGCTACACCTTC
CDR3 protein: CASSQVIRDREYYGYTF
D gene: TRBD1
J gene: TRBJ1-2
clone size: -
V gene: TRBV4-3

CDR3 DNA: TGCAGCGTTGTTGGGCAGGTCATGAACACTGAAGCTTTCTTT
CDR3 protein: CSVVGQVMNTEAFF
D gene: -
J gene: TRBJ1-1
clone size: few
V gene: TRBV29-1

CDR3 DNA: TGTGCCAGCAGCGGGGCTCAGTCACCCCTCCACTTT
CDR3 protein: CASSGAQSPLHF
D gene: -
J gene: TRBJ1-6
clone size: -
V gene: TRBV3-1